This T cell receptor beta chain derives from a study of blood T cell repertoires in COVID-19. Study in general: T cells, B-cell-depleted T cells, or PBMCs supplied cDNA or gDNA.

As for this clone: Distinct nucleotide sequences in the sample also encode this CDR3.

TCRdb's table, derived via immunoSEQ multiplex PCR, lists solely in-frame clones and lacks some. The table has about 270,000 clones, more than 75% seen once. Trimming cost V 6 bases and J 4 bases; bases outside gene matches: 7. CDR3 length equals 15 residues. Germline V gene data show CDR1 as LNHNV and CDR2 as YYDKDF (reference sequence). The genes are TRBV15 and TRBJ2-1; TRBD2 agrees at 9 bases. The clonotype originates from an older woman in a cohort exposed to, infected with or recovered from COVID-19 (not recorded which). Sequenced: PBMCs or T cells enriched from blood (not recorded which). This CDR3 reads CATSGGTSGYNEQFF. The CDR3 nucleotides are TGTGCCACCAGTGGTGGCACTAGCGGGTACAATGAGCAGTTCTTC.